Listed below are T cell receptor beta chains from one sample, sequenced in a study of identical twins. TCRdb used MiXCR to reprocess the 5' RACE reads, holding one entry per CDR3 protein. The sample yields around 480,000 distinct CDR3 sequences, about 13% seen once. These data were likewise used in another study, on yellow fever vaccine responses in identical twins.

The sample was CD4+ T cells sorted from blood. Receptor source: a young woman in good health. Both conserved end residues are part of each CDR3. D genes are given only for firm matches. Size is omitted from some rows. Given values are once, few, many or a class for expanded clones.

TRBJ2-7 | - | - | TRBV5-6 | TGTGCCAGCAGCTTGGAGTTATTCGCCTACGAGCAGTACTTC | CASSLELFAYEQYF
TRBJ1-2 | many | - | TRBV12-3/TRBV12-4 | TGTGCCAGCAGTCCGGGACCGAGCTATGGCTACACCTTC | CASSPGPSYGYTF
TRBJ2-5 | - | TRBD2 | TRBV24-1 | TGTGCCACCAGTGACCCCACAGGGACTAGCGGGCGGGAGACCCAGTACTTC | CATSDPTGTSGRETQYF
TRBJ2-3 | many | - | TRBV12-3/TRBV12-4 | TGTGCCAGCAGTTTATACGGACCGGCTAGCACAGATACGCAGTATTTT | CASSLYGPASTDTQYF
TRBJ2-5 | - | - | TRBV5-1 | TGCGCCAGCAGCGTTGGGTCTGGTGGGAGCCAAGAGACCCAGTACTTC | CASSVGSGGSQETQYF
TRBJ2-5 | once | TRBD2 | TRBV20-1 | TGCAGTGCGGCTAGCGGGGGTTTCCAAGAGACCCAGTACTTC | CSAASGGFQETQYF
TRBJ2-6 | few | - | TRBV6-2/TRBV6-3 | TGTGCCAGCAGTCGACAGAACTCTGGGGCCAACGTCCTGACTTTC | CASSRQNSGANVLTF
TRBJ2-1 | few | TRBD2 | TRBV28 | TGTGCCAGCAGTCTCGGACTAGCGGGAGGGAAGAAGCAGTTCTTC | CASSLGLAGGKKQFF
TRBJ2-7 | - | TRBD2 | TRBV6-2/TRBV6-3 | TGTGCCAGCAGTTACGGACTAGCGGGAGAGGCTCTCCTCTACGAGCAGTACTTC | CASSYGLAGEALLYEQYF
TRBJ2-2 | many | - | TRBV11-3 | TGTGCCAGCAGCTTAGGCAGGAACACCGGGGAGCTGTTTTTT | CASSLGRNTGELFF
TRBJ2-3 | few | - | TRBV11-2 | TGTGCCAGCAGCTTAGCCACTAGCAGAGGCACAGATACGCAGTATTTT | CASSLATSRGTDTQYF
TRBJ1-4 | - | - | TRBV29-1 | TGCAGCGCGACGCCGTTGGGGTCGGGTGAAAAACTGTTTTTT | CSATPLGSGEKLFF
TRBJ1-4 | few | - | TRBV7-2 | TGTGCCAGCAGCTTAGCGTCCCGGGCAGGGATGTTTTTT | CASSLASRAGMFF
TRBJ2-2 | many | TRBD2 | TRBV4-3 | TGCGCCAGCAGCCCTAGACTAGCGGGAGTCCCCGGGGAGCTGTTTTTT | CASSPRLAGVPGELFF
TRBJ1-2 | - | - | TRBV28 | TGTGCCAGCAGCCCTGGGGATGGCTACACCTTC | CASSPGDGYTF
TRBJ2-7 | few | - | TRBV28 | TGTGCCAGCATATCGAACGGACTCGGTTCCTACGAGCAGTACTTC | CASISNGLGSYEQYF
TRBJ2-1 | - | - | TRBV11-2 | TGTGCCAGCAGACACTTCGGGCGATTGGGGCACAATGAGCAGTTCTTC | CASRHFGRLGHNEQFF
TRBJ1-5 | few | - | TRBV19 | TGTGCCAGTAGTATTGGTCAGGGAGGTAATAGCAATCAGCCCCAGCATTTT | CASSIGQGGNSNQPQHF
TRBJ2-7 | - | TRBD1 | TRBV28 | TGTGCCAGCAGCCTCCCTGGGACAGTCACCTACGAGCAGTACTTC | CASSLPGTVTYEQYF
TRBJ2-3 | many | TRBD2 | TRBV20-1 | TGCAGTGCTAGGACTCTAGCGGGAGGGCCAGCGGATACGCAGTATTTT | CSARTLAGGPADTQYF
TRBJ1-6 | few | - | TRBV12-3/TRBV12-4 | TGTGCCAGCAGTTTACAGGCCGCACCCCTCCACTTT | CASSLQAAPLHF
TRBJ2-7 | many | - | TRBV12-3/TRBV12-4 | TGTGCCAGCAGCCAACGGGGCCTAACGACCAGGGGTGAGCAGTACTTC | CASSQRGLTTRGEQYF